Each of the 25 T cell receptor beta chains below was sequenced from the same sample in a study of naive and memory T cell subsets. A UMI-containing oligonucleotide was joined by 3' ligation to the TCR cDNA template. Ligated cDNA underwent four rounds of PCR with nested alpha and beta constant region primers and SP2. TCRdb reprocessed the 5' RACE reads via MiXCR and lists one record per CDR3 protein. The sample holds roughly 56,000 distinct CDR3 sequences, approximately 7.2% seen once. The receptor source for this set is a male donor in good health.

The V call is TRBV11-2, the J call TRBJ1-1, with a possible D match to TRBD1 (6 bases). CDR3 size: 15 residues. Per germline, CDR1 SGHAT and CDR2 FQNNGV. V lost 1 base and J lost 5, with 14 bases in between. CDR3 sequence reads: CASSLVTGGGTEAFF. In DNA form, the CDR3 reads TGTGCCAGCAGCTTAGTAACTGGGGGCGGTACTGAAGCTTTCTTT.

This clonotype was seen only a few times. V is TRBV5-1 and J is TRBJ2-2; D uncertain. CDR3 length equals 15 residues. Trimming stripped 0 bases from V and 3 bases from J, with 9 bases between. Germline CDR1 is SGHRS and CDR2 is YFSETQ. The DNA for the CDR3 is TGCGCCAGCAGCTTGGAAGTGACGGACACCGGGGAGCTGTTTTTT. Translated, it gives CASSLEVTDTGELFF.

There are a few counts of this clonotype. The V gene is TRBV6-5, the J gene TRBJ1-2; D is uncertain. Germline V gene sequence: CDR1 MNHEY, CDR2 SVGAGI. With 1 base removed from V and 8 bases from J, the gap between germline ends came to 11 bases. The CDR3 runs to 13 residues. The CDR3 DNA reads as TGTGCCAGCAGTTACTATGGATCGGGGGGCTACACCTTC. Its protein is CASSYYGSGGYTF.

This clonotype was recorded a few times. The chain combines TRBV6-1 with TRBJ2-7; possibly TRBD1 for D (6 bases). The CDR3 extends over 15 amino acids. The germline gives CDR1 MNHNS, CDR2 SASEGT. The germline V and J ends were trimmed by 1 base and 2 bases, with 12 bases remaining between them. The CDR3 DNA reads TGTGCCAGCAGTGAAGGGGTGGACAGAGCCTACGAGCAGTACTTC. This codes for CASSEGVDRAYEQYF.

This clonotype appeared a few times. The chain combines TRBV29-1 with TRBJ2-6; D not certain. CDR1 SQVTM and CDR2 ANQGSEA come from the germline V gene. The CDR3 is 14 amino acids. The V end lost 5 bases, the J end lost 0 bases, and 8 bases lay between the germline ends. The CDR3 nucleotides are TGCAGCGTTATATCAGACTCTGGGGCCAACGTCCTGACTTTC. It encodes CSVISDSGANVLTF.

This chain uses TRBV5-4 with TRBJ2-1; 8 nucleotides agree with TRBD2. V was clipped by 3 bases and J by 6 bases; unmatched bases: 2. The CDR3 length is 13 residues. CDR1 SGHNT and CDR2 YYREEE come from the germline V gene (reference sequence). The CDR3 nucleotides are TGTGCCAGCAGCTCCCTAGCGGGCAATGAGCAGTTCTTC. This encodes CASSSLAGNEQFF.

This clonotype was seen repeatedly, ten times or more. The V and J genes are TRBV7-2 and TRBJ1-6, with a tentative D call TRBD1 (6 bases). Trimming cost V 2 bases and J 9 bases, with 11 bases left between them. The CDR3 spans 14 residues. Per germline, CDR1 SGHTA and CDR2 FQGNSA. The CDR3 reads CASSLTGTGSPLHF. The CDR3 nucleotides read TGTGCCAGCAGCTTAACAGGGACGGGTTCACCCCTCCACTTT.

This chain joins TRBV11-3 and TRBJ1-1; TRBD1 might be the D (6 bases). The CDR3 loop spans 13 amino acids. The germline CDR1 and CDR2 sequences are SGHNT and YENEEA. Trimming cost V 0 bases and J 10 bases, with 12 bases left between them. The CDR3 here is CASSLEYRAVAFF. CDR3 DNA sequence: TGTGCCAGCAGCTTAGAATACAGGGCCGTAGCTTTCTTT.

This clonotype was counted a few times. This chain uses TRBV7-7 with TRBJ2-3; 9 bases align to TRBD2. V trimming: 1 base; J trimming: 2 bases; junction bases outside the gene matches: 4. Germline V lookup: CDR1 SSHAT, CDR2 FNYEAQ (reference sequence). This CDR3 is built from 16 residues. CDR3 protein: CASSLGIAGATDTQYF. The CDR3 coding sequence is TGTGCCAGCAGCTTAGGGATAGCGGGAGCCACAGATACGCAGTATTTT.

V and J are TRBV30 and TRBJ1-1; no clear D. The CDR3 sequence is 11 residues long. Germline-derived CDR1 and CDR2 are GTSNPN and SVGIG (reference sequence). V lost 0 bases and J lost 6, with 5 bases in between. The CDR3 loop reads CAWSVAPEAFF. In nucleotides, the CDR3 is TGTGCCTGGAGTGTTGCCCCTGAAGCTTTCTTT.

Many counts were recorded for this clonotype. The CDR3 loop reads CSATRGGTGGIITYEQYF. CDR3 sequence (DNA): TGCAGTGCCACTAGGGGTGGGACAGGGGGGATCATTACCTACGAGCAGTACTTC. This chain connects TRBV20-1 to TRBJ2-7; TRBD1 agrees at 11 bases. Trimming took 6 bases from V and 2 from J; bases not matched to a gene: 18. CDR3 size: 18 residues. Per the germline V gene, CDR1 is DFQATT and CDR2 is SNEGSKA (reference sequence).

The V and J genes are TRBV18 and TRBJ2-5; 10 bases map to TRBD2. CDR1 and CDR2 (germline): KGHSH, LQKENI. J lost 2 bases, V lost 4 bases, and 4 bases had no gene match. The CDR3 contains 15 residues. DNA for the CDR3: TGTGCCAGCTCACAATCTAGCGGGGGACAAGAGACCCAGTACTTC. It encodes CASSQSSGGQETQYF.

The chain uses TRBV12-3 or TRBV12-4 and TRBJ1-6; D is unclear. V lost 4 bases and J lost 13, with 11 bases in between. The length of the CDR3 is 12 residues. In DNA form, the CDR3 reads TGTGCCAGCAGTTCTGCATCGGGGCCCCTCCACTTT. It specifies CASSSASGPLHF.

This clonotype was counted many times. The chain recombines TRBV2 with TRBJ2-5; the match to TRBD1 covers 9 bases. This CDR3 has 14 residues. Germline CDR1 SNHLY, CDR2 FYNNEI. V lost 7 bases, J lost 4 bases, and 7 bases stayed unmatched. In nucleotides, the CDR3 is TGTGCCAGCAACTCCGGGACAGGGAGAGAGACCCAGTACTTC. This gives the protein CASNSGTGRETQYF.

In its sample, this clonotype was seen a few times. V and J are TRBV28 and TRBJ2-7, with D perhaps TRBD1 or TRBD2 (6 bases each). Trimming pared 1 base from V and 0 bases from J, leaving 10 bases between. The CDR3 extends over 15 amino acids. Germline CDR1 reads MDHEN; CDR2 reads SYDVKM. The CDR3 loop reads CASSLFRGASYEQYF. CDR3 DNA: TGTGCCAGCAGTTTATTTAGGGGGGCCTCCTACGAGCAGTACTTC.

This clonotype appeared many times. The chain couples TRBV9 to TRBJ2-2; a possible D gene is TRBD1 (6 bases). V lost 6 bases to trimming and J lost 1 base, with 10 bases between them. CDR1 SGDLS and CDR2 YYNGEE come from the germline V gene. The length of the CDR3 is 14 residues. This chain's CDR3 is CASTKQGNTGELFF. CDR3 in DNA: TGTGCCAGCACAAAACAGGGGAACACCGGGGAGCTGTTTTTT.

V usage is TRBV6-6 and J usage is TRBJ1-1; the match to TRBD1 covers 9 bases. This CDR3 comprises 16 residues. Germline V gene data show CDR1 as MNHNY and CDR2 as SVGAGI (reference sequence). V shed 10 bases, J shed 1 base, and the junction held 13 bases outside the gene matches. The CDR3 region is CATYGDRGLGNTEAFF. The CDR3 bases are TGTGCCACCTACGGAGACAGGGGGTTGGGGAACACTGAAGCTTTCTTT.

The chain has TRBV11-2 and TRBJ2-1; maybe TRBD2 (5 bases). Per the germline V gene, CDR1 is SGHAT and CDR2 is FQNNGV. The CDR3 has 17 amino acids. The V and J ends lost 5 bases and 4 bases respectively, with 21 bases between them. CDR3 protein: CASSPRGGSGAYNEQFF. CDR3 coding DNA: TGTGCCAGCAGCCCCCGGGGTGGGAGCGGAGCATACAATGAGCAGTTCTTC. Full variable domain (missing parts from reference TRBV11-2 and TRBJ2-1): EAGVAQSPRYKIIEKRQSVAFWCNPISGHATLYWYQQILGQGPKLLIQFQNNGVVDDSQLPKDRFSAERLKGVDSTLKIQPAKLEDSAVYLCASSPRGGSGAYNEQFFGPGTRLTVL.

This clonotype has ten or more counts. The chain combines TRBV25-1 with TRBJ2-1; 8 bases match TRBD1. The germline V gene has CDR1 MGHDK and CDR2 SYGVNS. The junction had 5 bases not matched to a gene; V was cut back by 0 bases and J by 4 bases. The CDR3 runs 16 residues. The CDR3 sequence is CASSEYSQGAYNEQFF. The DNA for the CDR3 is TGTGCCAGCAGTGAATATTCGCAGGGGGCTTACAATGAGCAGTTCTTC.

At least ten counts were recorded for this clonotype. The rearrangement links TRBV5-1 to TRBJ2-2; 8 nucleotides align to TRBD1. The CDR3 extends over 14 amino acids. Trimming took 4 bases from V and 7 from J; bases not matched to a gene: 6. Germline CDR1 reads SGHRS; CDR2 reads YFSETQ. CDR3 coding DNA: TGCGCCAGCAGCCCCGGACAGGGAGTCGGGGAGCTGTTTTTT. The encoded protein is CASSPGQGVGELFF. The entire variable domain, with the rest obtained from reference TRBV5-1 and TRBJ2-2, is as follows: KAGVTQTPRYLIKTRGQQVTLSCSPISGHRSVSWYQQTPGQGLQFLFEYFSETQRNKGNFPGRFSGRQFSNSRSEMNVSTLELGDSALYLCASSPGQGVGELFFGEGSRLTVL.

This clonotype was seen at least ten times. The chain uses TRBV7-7 and TRBJ2-2, with 8 bases lining up with TRBD2. V was pared by 4 bases and J by 3 bases, with 1 base of the junction left unmatched. The CDR3 has 14 amino acids. Germline values: CDR1 SSHAT, CDR2 FNYEAQ (reference sequence). Here the CDR3 reads CASSSSGYTGELFF. CDR3 coding DNA: TGTGCCAGCAGCTCTAGCGGGTACACCGGGGAGCTGTTTTTT.

This clonotype was seen a few times. The chain joins TRBV6-1 to TRBJ2-6, with D tentatively TRBD2 (5 bases). V lost 6 bases and J 4 bases, leaving 10 bases between the germline ends. CDR3 size: 14 residues. Germline CDR1 is MNHNS and CDR2 is SASEGT. The CDR3 is CASSEGAGANVLTF. CDR3 coding DNA: TGTGCCAGCAGCGAGGGCGCGGGGGCCAACGTCCTGACTTTC.

The table lists this clonotype with a few counts. The rearrangement uses TRBV29-1 and TRBJ2-2, with D unresolved. V lost 3 bases and J lost 4, with 12 bases in between. The germline V gene encodes CDR1 SQVTM and CDR2 ANQGSEA. CDR3 length equals 14 residues. In DNA form, the CDR3 reads TGCAGCGTTGATACGGCTTGGGGCACCGGGGAGCTGTTTTTT. Protein: CSVDTAWGTGELFF.

This clonotype was seen only a few times. V is TRBV19 and J is TRBJ2-3; D is unresolved. Germline V gene sequence: CDR1 LNHDA, CDR2 SQIVND (reference sequence). Trimming took off 4 bases at V and 0 bases at J, with 5 bases between the two ends. The CDR3 extends over 13 amino acids. The CDR3 spells CASSTTSTDTQYF. DNA for the CDR3: TGTGCCAGTAGTACGACTAGCACAGATACGCAGTATTTT.

Many counts were recorded for this clonotype. This chain joins TRBV19 and TRBJ2-5; 7 nucleotides agree with TRBD1. In germline, CDR1 is LNHDA, CDR2 SQIVND (reference sequence). The CDR3 length is 13 residues. V shed 6 bases and J 5 bases; nucleotides not matched to a gene: 6. The CDR3 loop reads CASSRGSEETQYF. CDR3 coding DNA: TGTGCCAGTAGCAGGGGGAGCGAGGAGACCCAGTACTTC.